The text below deals with one T cell receptor (beta chain). Its antigen is as yet unknown. The CDR3 is made up of 11 amino acids. V was trimmed by 2 bases and J by 9 bases, leaving 9 bases between them. The sample comes from a study of T cell responses to AZD1222 COVID-19 vaccine. Whole-study results and caveats: Spike-spanning, vaccine-associated CD4 TCRs were dominant at 160-218 and 743-854.

TCRdb's copy holds only in-frame clones and misses some; the assay was immunoSEQ multiplex PCR. The sample yields fewer than 100,000 clones, 88% seen once. Second doses were pooled across both intervals (about 4 or about 12 weeks). This chain links TRBV5-3 with TRBJ2-7; D not resolved. TRBV5-3 is recorded as an ORF, its role being uncertain. The sample was peripheral blood, taken 28 days after the second AZD1222 dose. This clonotype originated in an adult who received the AZD1222 COVID-19 vaccine. DNA of the CDR3: TGTGCCAGAAGCTTAGGCCGAGGGCAGTACTTC. Translated, it gives CARSLGRGQYF.